These 15 T cell receptor beta chains originate from one sample sequenced in a study of blood T cell repertoires in COVID-19 (dated by TCRdb to about 2020). The library was produced with the immunoSEQ multiplex PCR assay. Entries here come from immuneACCESS through TCRdb and include only in-frame sequences with V and J called. Some clones fail to appear in such tables; in the studies checked, an unresolved V gene covers under half of the shortfall, and the cause of the remainder is unknown. In all, the sample holds 45,000 or so clones, and about nine tenths of those were seen once. The ten largest clones add up to roughly an eighth of the sample. The material sequenced was peripheral blood. Source of these receptors: a human donor in a cohort sampled during active COVID-19.

The CDR3 region is CASIMTGPGNTIYF. The DNA for the CDR3 is TGTGCCAGCATTATGACAGGCCCTGGAAACACCATATATTTT. The chain couples TRBV2 to TRBJ1-3; D possibly corresponds to TRBD1 (6 bases). The germline V and J ends were trimmed by 7 bases and 2 bases, with 12 bases remaining between them. The V gene's germline CDR1 is SNHLY and CDR2 FYNNEI. The CDR3 is 14 residues long.

The chain couples TRBV7-2 to TRBJ2-7; 8 nucleotides match TRBD2. Trimming cost V 5 bases and J 2 bases; bases outside gene matches: 5. This CDR3 has 14 residues. CDR1 is SGHTA and CDR2 is FQGNSA in the germline V gene. The CDR3 DNA is TGTGCCAGCAGCAGGACTAGCCAAACCTACGAGCAGTACTTC. It yields the protein CASSRTSQTYEQYF.

The rearrangement joins TRBV6-4 to TRBJ2-2; the D gene is possibly TRBD2 (5 bases). The CDR3 length is 9 residues. The germline V gene encodes CDR1 MRHNA and CDR2 SNTAGT. CDR3 amino acids: CSGTGELFF. The CDR3 nucleotides read TGTAGCGGAACCGGGGAGCTGTTTTTT.

The chain joins TRBV7-9 to TRBJ1-1; 7 bases are a match to TRBD1. The CDR3 length is 16 residues. Germline V gene data show CDR1 as SEHNR and CDR2 as FQNEAQ (reference sequence). Trimming cost V 5 bases and J 6 bases; bases outside gene matches: 15. The CDR3 DNA reads as TGTGCCAGCAGCCAACACACAGGGGCCAACGGGGCTGAAGCTTTCTTT. This translates into CASSQHTGANGAEAFF.

V usage is TRBV2 and J usage is TRBJ1-5; 12 bases match TRBD1. After removal of 7 bases from V and 6 bases from J, the junction contained 7 bases not matched to a gene. The germline gives CDR1 SNHLY, CDR2 FYNNEI. This CDR3 spans 15 amino acids. In DNA, the CDR3 is TGTGCCAGCATTACCGGGACAGGGGGCGTTCAGCCCCAGCATTTT. It specifies CASITGTGGVQPQHF.

Written as DNA, the CDR3 is TGTGCCAGCAGTTCCACAGGTTATAACACTGAAGCTTTCTTT. Protein: CASSSTGYNTEAFF. The chain combines TRBV27 with TRBJ1-1, with D tentatively TRBD1 (5 bases). Germline CDR1 and CDR2: MNHEY and SMNVEV (reference sequence). The CDR3 has 14 residues. V was shortened by 4 bases and J by 2 bases, with 11 bases between the two germline ends.

This clone occurred once. J is TRBJ1-1 and V is TRBV7-6; 8 positions agree with TRBD1. This CDR3 contains 19 residues. Per the germline V gene, CDR1 is SGHVS and CDR2 is FNYEAQ. Losses at the gene ends were 2 bases for V and 3 bases for J; bases not matched to a gene: 17. The CDR3 here is CASSLPETGDRYKHTEAFF. The CDR3 nucleotides are TGTGCCAGCAGCTTACCGGAGACAGGGGATCGTTATAAACACACTGAAGCTTTCTTT.

This CDR3 reads CASSLGLAGGFYEQYF. CDR3 coding DNA: TGTGCCAGCAGCTTAGGCTTGGCGGGGGGCTTCTACGAGCAGTACTTC. The chain carries TRBV13 and TRBJ2-7; 8 positions match TRBD2. The CDR3 has 16 amino acids. Germline loops: CDR1 PRHDT, CDR2 FYEKMQ (reference sequence). Trimming at V came to 0 bases and at J to 3 bases, leaving 7 bases not matched to a gene.

The chain links TRBV27 to TRBJ1-5; D is unclear. V shed 6 bases and J shed 7 bases, with 4 bases lying between them. From germline, CDR1 is MNHEY and CDR2 SMNVEV (reference sequence). This CDR3 has 10 amino acids. CDR3 loop: CASSLQPQHF. The CDR3 nucleotides read TGTGCCAGCAGCCTACAGCCCCAGCATTTT.

V gene TRBV30 combines with J gene TRBJ1-5, with 7 nucleotides matching TRBD1. Per germline, CDR1 GTSNPN and CDR2 SVGIG (reference sequence). Germline trimming cut 3 bases from V and 6 bases from J; bases unmatched to any gene: 5. CDR3 length equals 13 residues. For the CDR3, the DNA is TGTGCCTGGAGCCGACAGGGCGGTCAGCCCCAGCATTTT. Its translation: CAWSRQGGQPQHF.

The rearrangement links TRBV30 to TRBJ1-4, with D unresolved. Germline CDR1 GTSNPN, CDR2 SVGIG (reference sequence). There are 11 residues in the CDR3. Trimming cost V 2 bases and J 4 bases, with 2 bases left between them. The CDR3 reads CAWSHNEKLFF. In DNA, the CDR3 is TGTGCCTGGAGTCATAATGAAAAACTGTTTTTT. The complete variable domain, with remaining parts taken from reference TRBV30 and TRBJ1-4, reads SQTIHQWPATLVQPVGSPLSLECTVEGTSNPNLYWYRQAAGRGLQLLFYSVGIGQISSEVPQNLSASRPQDRQFILSSKKLLLSDSGFYLCAWSHNEKLFFGSGTQLSVL.

The chain couples TRBV30 to TRBJ2-3; TRBD2 matches 8 bases. Germline loops: CDR1 GTSNPN, CDR2 SVGIG (reference sequence). Trimming at V came to 2 bases and at J to 2 bases, leaving 6 bases not matched to a gene. The CDR3 has 15 residues. Here the CDR3 DNA reads TGTGCCTGGAGTCGGGGGGGGATATCCACAGATACGCAGTATTTT. This sequence encodes CAWSRGGISTDTQYF.

The V gene is TRBV20-1, the J gene TRBJ2-7; D unresolved. This CDR3 contains 11 residues. Trimming pared 5 bases from V and 1 base from J, leaving 6 bases between. Germline V gene sequence: CDR1 DFQATT, CDR2 SNEGSKA (reference sequence). This CDR3 reads CSAGASYEQYF. CDR3 bases: TGCAGTGCTGGTGCTTCCTACGAGCAGTACTTC.

The J gene is TRBJ1-1, the V gene TRBV6-2 or TRBV6-3; TRBD1 is a possible D gene (5 bases). Germline V gene lookup returns CDR1 MNHEY and CDR2 SVGEGT. V was shortened by 4 bases and J by 1 base, with 13 bases between the two germline ends. The CDR3 sequence is 15 residues long. The CDR3 protein is CASSSRRGGNTEAFF. CDR3 in DNA: TGTGCCAGCAGTTCACGCCGGGGGGGGAACACTGAAGCTTTCTTT.

J is TRBJ2-1 and V is TRBV7-3; no clear D gene. Germline CDR1 is SGHTA and CDR2 is FQGTGA. The ends were cut back, 1 base at V and 5 bases at J, with 6 bases in the middle. This CDR3 is built from 13 residues. This CDR3 is CASSLSQDNEQFF. The CDR3 nucleotides are TGTGCCAGCAGCTTAAGCCAGGACAATGAGCAGTTCTTC.